These 27 T cell receptor beta chains were sequenced from one sample in a study of blood T cell repertoires in COVID-19. TCRdb keeps only in-frame clones here, not all; method: immunoSEQ multiplex PCR. The repertoire holds some 110,000 clones, with approximately 81% as singletons. The sequencing input was peripheral blood. The receptor source for this set is a man aged 35-49 years with acute or convalescent COVID-19.

The chain has TRBV7-9 and TRBJ2-3, with 8 bases fitting TRBD1. V lost 0 bases to trimming and J lost 7 bases; unmatched junction nucleotides: 9. The CDR3 is 16 residues long. The germline gives CDR1 SEHNR, CDR2 FQNEAQ (reference sequence). The CDR3 DNA reads TGTGCCAGCAGCTTAGCGCCATCAGGGGGCGCGCATACGCAGTATTTT. Translation: CASSLAPSGGAHTQYF.

J is TRBJ2-2 and V is TRBV18; 7 positions agree with TRBD2. J gave up 5 bases and V 2 bases, and 5 bases lay outside the gene matches. This CDR3 comprises 15 residues. CDR1 KGHSH and CDR2 LQKENI come from the germline V gene. The CDR3 spells CASSPMASGTGELFF. The CDR3 coding sequence is TGTGCCAGCTCACCAATGGCTAGCGGAACCGGGGAGCTGTTTTTT.

The chain has TRBV24-1 and TRBJ2-7, with TRBD2 as a possible D gene (6 bases). Trimming shortened V by 1 base and J by 7 bases, and 13 bases separated the two germline ends. CDR3 length equals 14 residues. The V gene's germline CDR1 is KGHDR and CDR2 SFDVKD. CDR3 region: CATSDLGRAGEQYF. CDR3 coding DNA: TGTGCCACCAGTGATTTAGGCAGGGCGGGGGAGCAGTACTTC.

The V call is TRBV7-2, the J call TRBJ2-1, with 9 positions matching TRBD2. CDR1 and CDR2 (germline): SGHTA, FQGNSA. The J segment lost 14 bases and the V segment lost 0 bases, leaving 8 bases of the junction unmatched. The CDR3 contains 14 residues. The CDR3 DNA is TGTGCCAGCAGCTTAGCTCTCCTTAGCGGGGGCAAGTTCTTC. Amino acid sequence: CASSLALLSGGKFF.

This clone was recorded only once. V gene TRBV9 combines with J gene TRBJ2-5; the match to TRBD2 covers 10 bases. The CDR3 extends over 18 amino acids. The J segment lost 1 base and the V segment lost 0 bases, leaving 9 bases of the junction unmatched. Germline V lookup: CDR1 SGDLS, CDR2 YYNGEE. CDR3 in amino acids: CASSVDRGVAGGQETQYF. The DNA for the CDR3 is TGTGCCAGCAGCGTAGATCGTGGGGTAGCGGGAGGCCAAGAGACCCAGTACTTC.

The chain employs TRBV30 and TRBJ1-2, with 10 bases that match TRBD1. CDR1 is GTSNPN and CDR2 is SVGIG in the germline V gene (reference sequence). V trimming: 0 bases; J trimming: 7 bases; junction bases outside the gene matches: 8. This CDR3 has 15 amino acids. CDR3 DNA: TGTGCCTGGAGTGTACTTGGGACAGGGGTCGGTGGCTACACCTTC. Residues: CAWSVLGTGVGGYTF.

This clone was seen once. The chain is built from TRBV11-3 and TRBJ2-1; D may be TRBD2 (6 bases). This CDR3 spans 14 amino acids. Trimming stripped 3 bases from V and 6 bases from J, with 12 bases between. CDR1 and CDR2 (germline): SGHNT, YENEEA. CDR3 loop: CASSFAGRSNEQFF. Written as DNA, the CDR3 is TGTGCCAGCAGCTTCGCGGGGAGAAGCAATGAGCAGTTCTTC.

V and J are TRBV29-1 and TRBJ2-1, with D possibly matching TRBD1 (5 bases). This CDR3 contains 14 residues. V lost 7 bases and J lost 2, with 15 bases in between. Germline V CDR1 and CDR2: SQVTM, ANQGSEA. The CDR3 DNA reads TGCAGCGACCAGCAGGGTTTCGCCTACAATGAGCAGTTCTTC. Protein sequence: CSDQQGFAYNEQFF.

The rearrangement links TRBV9 to TRBJ1-4, with 9 bases aligning to TRBD1. In germline, CDR1 is SGDLS, CDR2 YYNGEE. The CDR3 contains 15 residues. The V gene end was trimmed by 3 bases and the J gene end by 0 bases; junction bases not matched to a gene: 0. The CDR3 region is CASSGTGATNEKLFF. DNA for the CDR3: TGTGCCAGCAGCGGGACAGGGGCAACTAATGAAAAACTGTTTTTT.

The chain carries TRBV5-4 and TRBJ2-1; 7 bases are a match to TRBD2. Germline CDR1 SGHNT, CDR2 YYREEE (reference sequence). The CDR3 is 15 amino acids. With V trimmed by 3 bases and J by 5 bases, 8 bases remained unmatched. For the CDR3, the DNA is TGTGCCAGCAGCTCAGGATTAAGCGGGGACAATGAGCAGTTCTTC. It specifies CASSSGLSGDNEQFF.

V gene TRBV28 combines with J gene TRBJ1-6, with unresolved D. CDR1 and CDR2 (germline): MDHEN, SYDVKM. Trimming left V 6 bases short and J 7 bases short, with 4 bases between. The CDR3 runs to 11 residues. CDR3 bases: TGTGCCAGCAGCCAAAATTCACCCCTCCACTTT. The encoded protein is CASSQNSPLHF.

This chain connects TRBV3-1 (or the pseudogene TRBV3-2) to TRBJ2-3; unclear D gene. Looked up from germline, CDR1 is LGHDT and CDR2 is YNNKEL (reference sequence). The CDR3 runs 14 residues. V shed 1 base and J shed 6 bases, with 11 bases lying between them. The CDR3 coding sequence is TGTGCCAGCAGCCAAGGGTTAGAGAGGGATACGCAGTATTTT. It yields the protein CASSQGLERDTQYF.

The gene calls are TRBV10-3 and TRBJ1-6; TRBD1 might be the D (6 bases). This CDR3 has 15 residues. Germline assignment: CDR1 ENHRY and CDR2 SYGVKD. V lost 6 bases, J lost 6 bases, and 15 bases lay in between. The CDR3 DNA reads TGTGCCATCAGGCCCGGGACACTTGTTAATTCACCCCTCCACTTT. As protein: CAIRPGTLVNSPLHF.

The chain couples TRBV19 to TRBJ2-6; D unclear. The CDR3 length is 15 residues. V was trimmed by 3 bases and J by 0 bases, leaving 6 bases between them. Germline lookup yields CDR1 LNHDA and CDR2 SQIVND (reference sequence). The CDR3 sequence: CASSIWHSGANVLTF. CDR3 coding DNA: TGTGCCAGTAGTATTTGGCACTCTGGGGCCAACGTCCTGACTTTC.

This sequence joins TRBV6-5 and TRBJ2-1; D gene unclear. Trimming shortened V by 2 bases and J by 5 bases, and 7 bases separated the two germline ends. The CDR3 is made up of 13 amino acids. The germline CDR1 and CDR2 sequences are MNHEY and SVGAGI. The CDR3 DNA reads TGTGCCAGCAGTTACGGGCAGAACAATGAGCAGTTCTTC. Encoded protein: CASSYGQNNEQFF.

The rearrangement joins TRBV18 to TRBJ1-2, with TRBD1 identical over 8 bases. Trimming removed 6 bases from V and 4 bases from J; junction bases left unmatched: 7. The CDR3 sequence is 14 residues long. Germline CDR1 reads KGHSH; CDR2 reads LQKENI. CDR3 bases: TGTGCCAGCTCTCCTCGGACAGGGAGCTATGGCTACACCTTC. Protein sequence: CASSPRTGSYGYTF.

The J gene is TRBJ1-2, the V gene TRBV28; 7 bases fit TRBD1. CDR1 and CDR2 from the germline V gene are MDHEN and SYDVKM. The CDR3 has 12 amino acids. With V trimmed by 5 bases and J by 8 bases, 5 bases remained unmatched. CDR3 sequence (DNA): TGTGCCAGCAGTCCTCGACAGGGCGGCTACACCTTC. Encoded protein: CASSPRQGGYTF.

This clone showed up just once. The chain couples TRBV30 to TRBJ1-3; TRBD1 is a possible D gene (6 bases). The CDR3 is made up of 17 amino acids. Germline V gene lookup returns CDR1 GTSNPN and CDR2 SVGIG (reference sequence). V lost 4 bases and J 0 bases, leaving 19 bases between the germline ends. CDR3 nucleotides: TGTGCCTGGACGCAGGGGCACCAGACCTCCTCTGGAAACACCATATATTTT. Amino acids: CAWTQGHQTSSGNTIYF.

This clone is a singleton in its sample. This chain links TRBV5-8 with TRBJ2-7; TRBD1 agrees at 9 bases. The V gene end was trimmed by 3 bases and the J gene end by 0 bases; junction bases not matched to a gene: 10. Germline V gene sequence: CDR1 SGHTS, CDR2 YDEGEE. The CDR3 is made up of 17 amino acids. The CDR3 protein is CASSWGPGTGNSYEQYF. The CDR3, as DNA: TGTGCCAGCAGCTGGGGGCCGGGGACAGGGAACTCCTACGAGCAGTACTTC.

The genes are TRBV7-3 and TRBJ2-1; no definite D call. Germline CDR1 reads SGHTA; CDR2 reads FQGTGA. The CDR3 loop spans 14 amino acids. V lost 6 bases and J lost 3, with 12 bases in between. This chain's CDR3 is CASRFDQIYNEQFF. The CDR3 DNA follows: TGTGCCAGCAGGTTCGATCAGATCTACAATGAGCAGTTCTTC.

The chain has TRBV28 and TRBJ2-7; TRBD2 is a possible D gene (5 bases). The CDR3 totals 15 residues. Germline V lookup: CDR1 MDHEN, CDR2 SYDVKM. Trimming shortened V by 6 bases and J by 0 bases, and 15 bases separated the two germline ends. The CDR3 sequence: CASSLQSGSSYEQYF. CDR3 nucleotide sequence: TGTGCCAGCAGCTTACAATCTGGGAGCTCCTACGAGCAGTACTTC.

V gene TRBV9 combines with J gene TRBJ1-2, with 8 positions matching TRBD1. This CDR3 region has 13 residues. Trimming removed 4 bases from V and 7 bases from J; junction bases left unmatched: 6. Germline CDR1 is SGDLS and CDR2 is YYNGEE. This CDR3 reads CASSLTGGSGYTF. The CDR3 nucleotides are TGTGCCAGCAGCTTAACAGGGGGAAGTGGCTACACCTTC.

V is TRBV2 and J is TRBJ2-1; D might be TRBD1 (6 bases). This CDR3 region has 15 residues. The germline gives CDR1 SNHLY, CDR2 FYNNEI. Trimming took 6 bases from V and 5 from J, leaving 17 bases between them. The CDR3 is CASRLQGSSNNEQFF. The CDR3 bases are TGTGCCAGCAGGCTACAGGGTTCCAGTAACAATGAGCAGTTCTTC.

V is TRBV24-1 and J is TRBJ1-2; 8 bases match TRBD1. The germline V gene encodes CDR1 KGHDR and CDR2 SFDVKD. The length of the CDR3 is 17 residues. V lost 9 bases, J lost 5 bases, and 19 bases stayed unmatched. CDR3 sequence reads: CATLSRTDRDRGYGYTF. The CDR3, as DNA: TGTGCCACCCTCAGTCGCACGGACAGGGACAGAGGGTATGGCTACACCTTC.

V and J are TRBV5-1 and TRBJ2-2; D gene unclear. This CDR3 has 13 residues. Per germline, CDR1 SGHRS and CDR2 YFSETQ. V was cut by 4 bases and J by 0 bases, with 4 bases left in between. The CDR3 DNA sequence: TGCGCCAGCAGCCCGGCGAACACCGGGGAGCTGTTTTTT. This gives the protein CASSPANTGELFF.

The chain links TRBV6-2 or TRBV6-3 to TRBJ1-4; maybe TRBD1 (6 bases). CDR1 and CDR2 from the germline V gene are MNHEY and SVGEGT. The CDR3 runs to 15 residues. V was shortened by 6 bases and J by 0 bases, with 11 bases between the two germline ends. CDR3 region: CASSTGQTTNEKLFF. CDR3 nucleotides: TGTGCCAGCAGCACCGGACAGACAACTAATGAAAAACTGTTTTTT.

This chain joins TRBV18 and TRBJ2-4; no firm D call. Between the trimmed V and J ends, which lost 6 bases and 0 bases, there was a span of 12 bases. CDR1 and CDR2 from the germline V gene are KGHSH and LQKENI. The CDR3 is 15 amino acids. CDR3 in amino acids: CASSPEPSAKNIQYF. Here the CDR3 DNA reads TGTGCCAGCTCCCCCGAGCCGTCAGCCAAAAACATTCAGTACTTC. Full variable domain (missing parts from reference TRBV18 and TRBJ2-4): NAGVMQNPRHLVRRRGQEARLRCSPMKGHSHVYWYRQLPEEGLKFMVYLQKENIIDESGMPKERFSAEFPKEGPSILRIQQVVRGDSAAYFCASSPEPSAKNIQYFGAGTRLSVL.